This is a list of T cell receptor beta chains from one sample in a study of blood T cell repertoires in COVID-19. The data were produced by immunoSEQ multiplex PCR, yet TCRdb's version contains in-frame clones alone and is incomplete. The table records 300,000 to 350,000 clones, 90% to 95% of them present only once. Sequences were obtained from PBMCs or T cells enriched from blood (not recorded which). The receptors stem from a woman in her 30s who had been exposed to COVID-19. Both conserved end residues are part of each CDR3. The D gene is left open where the match is weak. Part of the rows lack a size; the others show once, few, many or a class for expanded clones.

size: once; D: TRBD2; J: TRBJ2-5; V: TRBV7-8; DNA: TGTGCCAGCAGCTTTTTCAGCGGGGAAGAGACCCAGTACTTC; CDR3: CASSFFSGEETQYF
size: .; D: TRBD2; J: TRBJ2-2; V: TRBV7-8; DNA: TGTGCCAGCAGCTCCCGACTAGCGAAGAACACCGGGGAGCTGTTTTTT; CDR3: CASSSRLAKNTGELFF
size: .; D: .; J: TRBJ1-5; V: TRBV6-5; DNA: TGTGCCAGCGCCGCGGGGAACAATCAGCCCCAGCATTTT; CDR3: CASAAGNNQPQHF
size: .; D: TRBD2; J: TRBJ2-7; V: TRBV19; DNA: TGTGCCAGTAGTTTCGGCGGGGGGCCGGGCTACGAGCAGTACTTC; CDR3: CASSFGGGPGYEQYF
size: .; D: .; J: TRBJ2-2; V: TRBV7-2; DNA: TGTGCCAGCAGCCGGGAGAACACCGGGGAGCTGTTTTTT; CDR3: CASSRENTGELFF
size: .; D: .; J: TRBJ2-4; V: TRBV4-3; DNA: TGCGCCAGCAGCCAAGACACAGGGATAAACATTCAGTACTTC; CDR3: CASSQDTGINIQYF
size: .; D: .; J: TRBJ2-1; V: TRBV12-3/TRBV12-4; DNA: TGTGCCAGCAGTTTGAAGGGGTACAATGAGCAGTTCTTC; CDR3: CASSLKGYNEQFF
size: few; D: TRBD1; J: TRBJ1-5; V: TRBV19; DNA: TGTGCCAGTACGGGAAGGGACAGGGGGTTTAATCAGCCCCAGCATTTT; CDR3: CASTGRDRGFNQPQHF
size: many; D: .; J: TRBJ2-2; V: TRBV5-6; DNA: TGTGCCAGCAGCTGTGGGACACCAACGAACACCGGGGAGCTGTTTTTT; CDR3: CASSCGTPTNTGELFF
size: .; D: TRBD1; J: TRBJ1-2; V: TRBV19; DNA: TGTGCCAGTAGAACCCCCGGACAGGCGAATAATGGCTACACCTTC; CDR3: CASRTPGQANNGYTF
size: .; D: .; J: TRBJ2-1; V: TRBV5-3; DNA: TGTGCCAGAAGCTTGAAGCACAATGAGCAGTTCTTC; CDR3: CARSLKHNEQFF
size: .; D: .; J: TRBJ1-2; V: TRBV2; DNA: TGTGCCAGCAATTCCAGACAAAATTCCCCCAACTATGGCTACACCTTC; CDR3: CASNSRQNSPNYGYTF
size: .; D: .; J: TRBJ1-5; V: TRBV19; DNA: TGTGCCAGTACTGACAGCGATCAGCCCCAGCATTTT; CDR3: CASTDSDQPQHF
size: .; D: TRBD1; J: TRBJ1-3; V: TRBV18; DNA: TGTGCCAGCTCACCTCGCACAGGGGAAACTGGAAACACCATATATTTT; CDR3: CASSPRTGETGNTIYF
size: .; D: TRBD1; J: TRBJ2-1; V: TRBV3-1/TRBV3-2; DNA: TGTGCCAGCACCCTGGGGCAGGGGGCCTACAATGAGCAGTTCTTC; CDR3: CASTLGQGAYNEQFF
size: .; D: .; J: TRBJ1-1; V: TRBV6-5; DNA: TGTGCCAGCAGTTTTGGGACTGCGTTGAACACTGAAGCTTTCTTT; CDR3: CASSFGTALNTEAFF
size: .; D: TRBD1; J: TRBJ2-7; V: TRBV9; DNA: TGTGCCAGCAGCGGCGACAGGGGGGTTTCCTACGAGCAGTACTTC; CDR3: CASSGDRGVSYEQYF
size: .; D: .; J: TRBJ2-5; V: TRBV2; DNA: TGTGCCAGCGGGTTTGGGCTGGAGACCCAGTACTTC; CDR3: CASGFGLETQYF
size: .; D: .; J: TRBJ1-1; V: TRBV10-1; DNA: TGCGCCAGCAGTGAGTCGGAGGACAGTACAAAGCTCACTGAAGCTTTCTTT; CDR3: CASSESEDSTKLTEAFF
size: .; D: TRBD1; J: TRBJ1-6; V: TRBV30; DNA: TGTGCCTTGGGACAGGGGACAGAAGGATCACCCCTCCACTTT; CDR3: CALGQGTEGSPLHF
size: .; D: .; J: TRBJ1-2; V: TRBV6-5; DNA: TGTGCCAGCAGTTACTCAATTAGGAGATTCTATGGCTACACCTTC; CDR3: CASSYSIRRFYGYTF
size: .; D: .; J: TRBJ1-5; V: TRBV2; DNA: TGTGCCAGCAGTGCTCAGAGCAATCAGCCCCAGCATTTT; CDR3: CASSAQSNQPQHF
size: once; D: .; J: TRBJ1-2; V: TRBV12-3/TRBV12-4; DNA: TGTGCCAGCAGTTCCAGCGTTCTCGGTGGCTACACCTTC; CDR3: CASSSSVLGGYTF
size: .; D: .; J: TRBJ2-2; V: TRBV5-6; DNA: TGTGCCAGCAGTTTCGCAGGGGGGCAAACCGGGGAGCTGTTTTTT; CDR3: CASSFAGGQTGELFF
size: .; D: .; J: TRBJ1-2; V: TRBV5-6; DNA: TGTGCCAGCAGCTTGCCGGGGGGTGGCTACACCTTC; CDR3: CASSLPGGGYTF
size: .; D: .; J: TRBJ1-1; V: TRBV27; DNA: TGTGCCAGCAGTTCGCCGTGGGGCCTTGGACGAAACACTGAAGCTTTCTTT; CDR3: CASSSPWGLGRNTEAFF
size: .; D: TRBD1; J: TRBJ1-3; V: TRBV6-1; DNA: TGTGCCAGCAGTGCCCCCTACGACAGGGCTCGAAACACCATATATTTT; CDR3: CASSAPYDRARNTIYF
size: .; D: TRBD1; J: TRBJ2-7; V: TRBV7-9; DNA: TGTGCCAGCAGCTTACCGCGCGAGTGGCGGGACAGGGGGTACGAGCAGTACTTC; CDR3: CASSLPREWRDRGYEQYF
size: .; D: .; J: TRBJ2-5; V: TRBV19; DNA: TGTGCCAGTAGCAGGCGATTCCAAGAGACCCAGTACTTC; CDR3: CASSRRFQETQYF
size: once; D: .; J: TRBJ1-2; V: TRBV5-6; DNA: TGTGCCAGCAGCTTGCCACAGTCGAACTATGGCTACACCTTC; CDR3: CASSLPQSNYGYTF
size: .; D: .; J: TRBJ2-7; V: TRBV29-1; DNA: TGCAGCGTCAGGGGTACCTACGAGCAGTACTTC; CDR3: CSVRGTYEQYF
size: .; D: TRBD1; J: TRBJ1-1; V: TRBV7-9; DNA: TGTGCCAGCAGCTTAGCGGAGACAGGGATACGGACTGAAGCTTTCTTT; CDR3: CASSLAETGIRTEAFF
size: once; D: TRBD1; J: TRBJ1-5; V: TRBV4-1; DNA: TGCGCCAGCAGCCAAGGTGTTACAGGGGGCGTCAATCAGCCCCAGCATTTT; CDR3: CASSQGVTGGVNQPQHF
size: .; D: TRBD1; J: TRBJ1-1; V: TRBV5-1; DNA: TGCGCCATCCGACAGGGGGCAGCGAACACTGAAGCTTTCTTT; CDR3: CAIRQGAANTEAFF
size: .; D: TRBD1; J: TRBJ1-2; V: TRBV5-1; DNA: TGCGCCAGCAGCTTGGCCGGGACAGGGGACTATGGCTACACCTTC; CDR3: CASSLAGTGDYGYTF
size: .; D: TRBD1; J: TRBJ1-2; V: TRBV11-2; DNA: TGTGCCAGCAGCTTGATGCCGGGACAGACTAACTATGGCTACACCTTC; CDR3: CASSLMPGQTNYGYTF
size: .; D: .; J: TRBJ1-3; V: TRBV5-6; DNA: TGTGCCAGCAGCCAAGAAGGGGACTACTCTGGAAACACCATATATTTT; CDR3: CASSQEGDYSGNTIYF
size: .; D: TRBD1; J: TRBJ1-5; V: TRBV19; DNA: TGTGCCACCGAGGGGGCGCGGCCCCAGCATTTT; CDR3: CATEGARPQHF
size: .; D: .; J: TRBJ1-1; V: TRBV9; DNA: TGTGCCAGCAGCGTAGGCCCCAACGTCGGAGCTTTCTTT; CDR3: CASSVGPNVGAFF
size: .; D: TRBD1; J: TRBJ2-3; V: TRBV5-4; DNA: TGTGCCAGCAGCTTCACCGGAGCCGGGACAGTTTTCACAGATACGCAGTATTTT; CDR3: CASSFTGAGTVFTDTQYF